This paragraph covers one TCR beta chain sequence. Antigen specificity is unknown. This sample was taken from a study of cytomegalovirus exposure and HLA in healthy donors. General study results and limits: Whilst most TCR sequences proved rare, a subset of public TCRs occurred across many donors.

PCR used 60 Vbeta primers and 13 Jbeta primers. The method was immunoSEQ multiplex PCR; TCRdb's version includes in-frame clones alone and lacks a portion of them. The data show some 150,000 clones, roughly 77% seen once. The source is a human donor in good health. The source material was PBMCs.

CDR3 sequence: CASTFGGNTEAFF. The CDR3 DNA follows: TGTGCCTCTACTTTCGGGGGAAACACTGAAGCTTTCTTT. The V call is TRBV7-9, the J call TRBJ1-1, with D maybe TRBD1 (5 bases). The CDR3 has 13 amino acids. Looked up from germline, CDR1 is SEHNR and CDR2 is FQNEAQ (reference sequence). Trimming cost V 11 bases and J 2 bases, with 15 bases left between them.